The entry below gives a single TCR beta chain sequence along with its context. Its antigen remains unknown. TCRdb fed the RT-PCR reads into MiXCR, producing one record per CDR3 protein. The table lists fewer than 700,000 distinct CDR3 sequences, 10% to 15% of them singletons. The V gene end was trimmed by 2 bases and the J gene end by 6 bases; junction bases not matched to a gene: 5. There are 15 residues in the CDR3. This sample is part of a study of response to subunit inactivated influenza vaccine. Points from the study as a whole: Few new T cells, the authors suggested, are recruited by each seasonal influenza vaccination.

Sequenced here: PBMCs from blood, sampled roughly 45 days after vaccination. This sequence was found in a man between 50 and 59 years old who received an inactivated influenza vaccine. The chain carries TRBV12-3 or TRBV12-4 and TRBJ2-1, with TRBD1 matching over 9 bases. The CDR3 DNA sequence: TGTGCCAGCAGTTTATCGGGACAGGGAACCAATGAGCAGTTCTTC. This sequence encodes CASSLSGQGTNEQFF.